One sample yielded the 8 T cell receptor beta chains listed below, sequenced in a study of identical twins (dated by TCRdb to about 2016). Libraries were prepared through 5' RACE. The sample was run on an Illumina HiSeq 2000. Using fastp trimming at Q25 and MiXCR clonotype assembly, TCRdb reanalyzed the public sequencing data and kept in-frame beta chains. Each entry merges the rows of one CDR3 protein and shows their most common DNA and genes. Present in this sample are around 1.7 million distinct CDR3 sequences, about 32% of which were seen just once. The ten most abundant clones make up 0.25% to 0.3% of the sample. The sample consisted of cord blood. All receptors derive from a newborn girl in good health.

As to this clonotype: A much more abundant neighbour one base away suggests this may be a read error. The chain combines TRBV29-1 with TRBJ1-2, with a possible D match to TRBD1 (5 bases). Germline V lookup: CDR1 SQVTM, CDR2 ANQGSEA. The CDR3 spans 11 residues. Here the CDR3 DNA reads TGCAGCCATCGGGACTTCTATGGCCACACCTTC. It yields the protein CSHRDFYGHTF.

The chain carries TRBV3-1 and TRBJ1-3; 7 bases are a match to TRBD1. V lost 5 bases and J lost 2; bases outside the gene matches: 9. CDR1 and CDR2 (germline): LGHDT, YNNKEL (reference sequence). This CDR3 has 16 amino acids. Here the CDR3 reads CASSDYRGHAGNTIYF. DNA of the CDR3: TGTGCCAGCAGCGACTACAGGGGACACGCTGGAAACACCATATATTTT.

V is TRBV24-1 and J is TRBJ2-6, with 7 positions matching TRBD1. V lost 5 bases to trimming and J lost 1 base; unmatched junction nucleotides: 1. Germline lookup yields CDR1 KGHDR and CDR2 SFDVKD. This CDR3 contains 15 residues. CDR3 loop: CATSGQGSGANVLTF. The CDR3 region has the DNA TGTGCCACCAGTGGACAGGGTTCTGGGGCCAACGTCCTGACTTTC.

The table lists this clonotype with a count of one. The chain uses TRBV2 and TRBJ2-5; 7 nucleotides match TRBD1. V shed 7 bases, J shed 7 bases, and the junction held 9 bases outside the gene matches. The CDR3 is made up of 13 amino acids. CDR1 SNHLY and CDR2 FYNNEI come from the germline V gene. CDR3 sequence reads: CASIEGAPGTQYF. The CDR3, as DNA: TGTGCCAGCATCGAGGGGGCCCCAGGGACCCAGTACTTC. The full variable domain, completed using reference TRBV2 and TRBJ2-5, is EPEVTQTPSHQVTQMGQEVILRCVPISNHLYFYWYRQILGQKVEFLVSFYNNEISEKSEIFDDQFSVERPDGSNFTLKIRSTKLEDSAMYFCASIEGAPGTQYFGPGTRLLVL.

The V and J genes are TRBV24-1 and TRBJ2-3, with D perhaps TRBD1 or TRBD2 (5 bases each). Germline V gives CDR1 KGHDR, CDR2 SFDVKD. Between the trimmed V and J ends, which lost 1 base and 0 bases, there was a span of 10 bases. CDR3 length: 16 residues. The CDR3, as DNA: TGTGCCACCAGTGATTTCGGCAGGGAGAGCACAGATACGCAGTATTTT. It specifies CATSDFGRESTDTQYF.

This clonotype was counted only a few times. V gene TRBV20-1 combines with J gene TRBJ2-7, with D possibly matching TRBD1 (5 bases). V dropped 0 bases and J dropped 0 bases, with 15 bases sitting between them. Germline CDR1 is DFQATT and CDR2 is SNEGSKA (reference sequence). There are 16 residues in the CDR3. As DNA, the CDR3 is TGCAGTGCTAGAGATAAGGGGCAGGCTATCTCCTACGAGCAGTACTTC. The encoded protein is CSARDKGQAISYEQYF.

This clonotype appeared once. The genes are TRBV20-1 and TRBJ1-1; TRBD1 might be the D (5 bases). The CDR3 runs 14 residues. The V and J ends lost 0 bases and 1 base respectively, with 9 bases between them. Germline-derived CDR1 and CDR2 are DFQATT and SNEGSKA (reference sequence). CDR3 DNA sequence: TGCAGTGCTAGAGATTGGGGGGGGAACACTGAAGCTTTCTTT. Its translation is CSARDWGGNTEAFF.

This clonotype was seen more than once but under ten times. The CDR3, as DNA: TGCAGTGCAACAGTGACTAGCTCGGACACAGATACGCAGTATTTT. It codes for CSATVTSSDTDTQYF. The V gene is TRBV20-1, the J gene TRBJ2-3; 7 bases align to TRBD2. CDR1 DFQATT and CDR2 SNEGSKA come from the germline V gene (reference sequence). The CDR3 contains 15 residues. Germline trimming cut 6 bases from V and 2 bases from J; bases unmatched to any gene: 11.